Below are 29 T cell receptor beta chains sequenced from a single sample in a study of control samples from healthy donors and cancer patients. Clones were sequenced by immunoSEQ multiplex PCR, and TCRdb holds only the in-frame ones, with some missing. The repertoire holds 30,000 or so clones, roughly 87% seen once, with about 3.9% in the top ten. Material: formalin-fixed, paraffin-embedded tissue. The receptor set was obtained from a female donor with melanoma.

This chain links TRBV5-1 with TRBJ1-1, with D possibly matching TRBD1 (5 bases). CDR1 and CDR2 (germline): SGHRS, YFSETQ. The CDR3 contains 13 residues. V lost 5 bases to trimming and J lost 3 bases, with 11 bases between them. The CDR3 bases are TGCGCCAGCAGTTACCAGGGCGACACTGAAGCTTTCTTT. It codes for CASSYQGDTEAFF.

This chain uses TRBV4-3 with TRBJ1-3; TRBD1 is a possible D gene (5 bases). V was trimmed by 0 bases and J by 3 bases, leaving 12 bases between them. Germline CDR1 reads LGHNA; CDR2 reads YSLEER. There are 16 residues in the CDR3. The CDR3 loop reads CASSQDRSGFGNTIYF. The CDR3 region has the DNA TGCGCCAGCAGCCAAGATAGGTCAGGGTTTGGAAACACCATATATTTT.

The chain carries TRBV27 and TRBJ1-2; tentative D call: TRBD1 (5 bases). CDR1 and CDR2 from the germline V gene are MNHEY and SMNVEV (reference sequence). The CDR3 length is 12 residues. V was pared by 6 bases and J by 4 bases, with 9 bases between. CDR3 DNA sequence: TGTGCCAGCAGGAGGGACCTCTATGGCTACACCTTC. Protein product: CASRRDLYGYTF.

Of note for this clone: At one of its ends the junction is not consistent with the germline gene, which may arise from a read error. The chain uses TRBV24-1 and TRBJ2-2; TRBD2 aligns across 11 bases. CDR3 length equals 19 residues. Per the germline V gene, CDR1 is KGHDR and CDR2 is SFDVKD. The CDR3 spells CATSDLKTSGTVDTGEMFF. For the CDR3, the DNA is TGTGCCACCAGTGATTTAAAGACTAGCGGGACGGTCGACACCGGGGAGATGTTTTTT.

CDR3 sequence: CASSLITAAYYEQYF. In nucleotides, the CDR3 is TGTGCCAGCAGCTTAATTACCGCCGCATACTACGAGCAGTACTTC. The chain carries TRBV5-6 and TRBJ2-7; D is uncertain. The CDR3 has 15 residues. The V gene lost 2 bases and the J gene lost 3 bases, with 15 bases spanning the gap. Germline-derived CDR1 and CDR2 are SGHDT and YYEEEE.

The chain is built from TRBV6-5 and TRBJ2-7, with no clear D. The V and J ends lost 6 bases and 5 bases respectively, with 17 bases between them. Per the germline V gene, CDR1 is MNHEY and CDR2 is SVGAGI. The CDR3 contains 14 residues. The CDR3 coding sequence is TGTGCCAGCAGCACCCCCATGGGCGCCCACGAGCAGTACTTC. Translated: CASSTPMGAHEQYF.

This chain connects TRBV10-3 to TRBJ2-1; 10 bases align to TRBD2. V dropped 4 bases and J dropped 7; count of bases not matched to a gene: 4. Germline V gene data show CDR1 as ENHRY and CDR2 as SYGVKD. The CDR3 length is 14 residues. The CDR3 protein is CAISGSSGSNEQFF. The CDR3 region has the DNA TGTGCCATCAGTGGTTCTAGCGGGAGTAATGAGCAGTTCTTC.

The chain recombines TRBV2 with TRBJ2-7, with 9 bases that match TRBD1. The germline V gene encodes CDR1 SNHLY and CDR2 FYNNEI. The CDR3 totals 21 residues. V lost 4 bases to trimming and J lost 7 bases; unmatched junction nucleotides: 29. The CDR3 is CASSAGTGYIVARGRPGEQYF. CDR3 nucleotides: TGTGCCAGCAGTGCCGGGACAGGGTACATCGTTGCGCGGGGCCGACCGGGGGAGCAGTACTTC.

Here the CDR3 DNA reads TGTGCCAGCTCACCGAAGAAGGACACTGAAGCTTTCTTT. This gives the protein CASSPKKDTEAFF. The chain is built from TRBV18 and TRBJ1-1; D is unclear. The CDR3 spans 13 residues. The germline CDR1 and CDR2 sequences are KGHSH and LQKENI. Between the trimmed V and J ends, which lost 3 bases and 3 bases, there was a span of 8 bases.

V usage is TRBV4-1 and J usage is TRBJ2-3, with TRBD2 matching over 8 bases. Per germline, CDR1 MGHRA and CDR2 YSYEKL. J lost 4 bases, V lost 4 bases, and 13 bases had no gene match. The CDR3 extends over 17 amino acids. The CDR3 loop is CASSRRLATVSADTQYF. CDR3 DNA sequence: TGCGCCAGCAGCCGAAGACTAGCGACAGTTTCAGCAGATACGCAGTATTTT.

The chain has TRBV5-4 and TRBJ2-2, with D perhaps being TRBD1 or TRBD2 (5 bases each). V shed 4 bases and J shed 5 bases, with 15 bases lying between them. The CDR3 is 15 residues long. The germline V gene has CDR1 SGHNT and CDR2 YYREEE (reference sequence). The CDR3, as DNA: TGTGCCAGCAGCAAGCCGGGACGCGAAACCGGGGAGCTGTTTTTT. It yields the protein CASSKPGRETGELFF.

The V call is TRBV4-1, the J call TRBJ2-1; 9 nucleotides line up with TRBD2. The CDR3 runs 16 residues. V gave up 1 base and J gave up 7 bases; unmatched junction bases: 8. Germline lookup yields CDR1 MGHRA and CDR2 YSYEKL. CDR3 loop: CASSQVKRTSVNEQFF. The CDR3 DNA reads TGCGCCAGCAGCCAAGTAAAAAGGACTAGCGTGAATGAGCAGTTCTTC.

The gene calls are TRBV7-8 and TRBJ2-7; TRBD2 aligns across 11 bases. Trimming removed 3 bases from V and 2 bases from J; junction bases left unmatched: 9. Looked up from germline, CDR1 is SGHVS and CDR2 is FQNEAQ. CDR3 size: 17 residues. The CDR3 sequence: CASSFGTSGWEPYEQYF. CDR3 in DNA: TGTGCCAGCAGCTTCGGGACTAGCGGATGGGAGCCCTACGAGCAGTACTTC.

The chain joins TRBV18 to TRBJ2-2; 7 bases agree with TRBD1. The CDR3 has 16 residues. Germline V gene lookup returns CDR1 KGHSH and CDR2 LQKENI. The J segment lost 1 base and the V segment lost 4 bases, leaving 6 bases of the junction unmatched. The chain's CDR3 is CASSQDRPKNTGELFF. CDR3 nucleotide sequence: TGTGCCAGCTCACAGGACAGGCCGAAGAACACCGGGGAGCTGTTTTTT.

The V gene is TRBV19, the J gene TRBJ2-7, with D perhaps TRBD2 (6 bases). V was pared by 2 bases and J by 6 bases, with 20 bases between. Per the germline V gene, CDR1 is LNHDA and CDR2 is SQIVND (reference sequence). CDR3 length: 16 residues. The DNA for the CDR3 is TGTGCCAGTAGTATAACTAGCCGAGGAGGCTTTTCCGAGCAGTACTTC. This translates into CASSITSRGGFSEQYF.

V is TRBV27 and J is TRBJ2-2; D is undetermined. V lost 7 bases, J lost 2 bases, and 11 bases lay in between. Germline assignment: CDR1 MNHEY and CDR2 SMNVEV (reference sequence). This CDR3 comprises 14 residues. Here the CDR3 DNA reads TGTGCCAGCACCTTGACATTTAACACCGGGGAGCTGTTTTTT. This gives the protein CASTLTFNTGELFF.

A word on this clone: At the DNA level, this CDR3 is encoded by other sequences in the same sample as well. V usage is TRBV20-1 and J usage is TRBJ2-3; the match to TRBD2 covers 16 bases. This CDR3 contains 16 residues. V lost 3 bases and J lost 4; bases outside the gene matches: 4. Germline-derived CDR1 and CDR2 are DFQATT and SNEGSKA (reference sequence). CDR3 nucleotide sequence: TGCAGTGCTAGTGGAGGGACTAGCGGGAGGGCAGATACGCAGTATTTT. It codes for CSASGGTSGRADTQYF.

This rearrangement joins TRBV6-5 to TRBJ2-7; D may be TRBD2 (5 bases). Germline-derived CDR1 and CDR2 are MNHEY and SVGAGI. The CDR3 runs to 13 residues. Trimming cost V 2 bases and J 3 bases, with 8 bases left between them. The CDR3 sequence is CASSYIRGYEQYF. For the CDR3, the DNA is TGTGCCAGCAGTTACATCCGGGGCTACGAGCAGTACTTC.

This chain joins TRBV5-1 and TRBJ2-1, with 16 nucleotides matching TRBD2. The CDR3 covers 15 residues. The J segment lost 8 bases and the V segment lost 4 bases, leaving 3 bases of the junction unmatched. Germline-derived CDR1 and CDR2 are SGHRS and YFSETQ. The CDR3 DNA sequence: TGCGCCAGCAGCACAGGGACTAGCGGGAGGGATGAGCAGTTCTTC. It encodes CASSTGTSGRDEQFF.

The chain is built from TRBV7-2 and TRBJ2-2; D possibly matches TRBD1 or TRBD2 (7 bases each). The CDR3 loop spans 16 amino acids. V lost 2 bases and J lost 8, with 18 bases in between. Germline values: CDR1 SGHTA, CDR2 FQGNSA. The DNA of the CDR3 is TGTGCCAGCAGCTTATCCCTGGGAGGGGGCGCGGGGGAGCTGTTTTTT. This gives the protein CASSLSLGGGAGELFF.

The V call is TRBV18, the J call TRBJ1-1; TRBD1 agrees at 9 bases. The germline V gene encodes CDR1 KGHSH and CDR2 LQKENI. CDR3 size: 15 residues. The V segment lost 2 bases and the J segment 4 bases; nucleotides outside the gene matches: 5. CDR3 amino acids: CASSPSTGGGTEAFF. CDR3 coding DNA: TGTGCCAGCTCACCATCGACAGGGGGAGGCACTGAAGCTTTCTTT.

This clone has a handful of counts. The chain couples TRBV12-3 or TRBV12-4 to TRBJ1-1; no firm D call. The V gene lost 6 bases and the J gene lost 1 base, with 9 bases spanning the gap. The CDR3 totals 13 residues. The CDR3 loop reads CASSPLRNTEAFF. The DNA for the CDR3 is TGTGCCAGCAGCCCGCTGCGGAACACTGAAGCTTTCTTT.

The CDR3 spells CASSLMLQETQYF. CDR3 nucleotide sequence: TGCGCCAGCAGCTTGATGCTCCAAGAGACCCAGTACTTC. The chain uses TRBV5-1 and TRBJ2-5; no clear D gene. V dropped 1 base and J dropped 1 base, with 5 bases sitting between them. Germline V gene data show CDR1 as SGHRS and CDR2 as YFSETQ. The CDR3 has 13 amino acids. The variable domain in full, completed from reference TRBV5-1 and TRBJ2-5, reads KAGVTQTPRYLIKTRGQQVTLSCSPISGHRSVSWYQQTPGQGLQFLFEYFSETQRNKGNFPGRFSGRQFSNSRSEMNVSTLELGDSALYLCASSLMLQETQYFGPGTRLLVL.

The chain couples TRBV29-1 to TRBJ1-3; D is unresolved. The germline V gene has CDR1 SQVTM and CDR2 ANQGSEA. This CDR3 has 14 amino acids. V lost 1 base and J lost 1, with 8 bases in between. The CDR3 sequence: CSVEVGGSGNTIYF. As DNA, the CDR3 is TGCAGCGTTGAAGTAGGCGGATCTGGAAACACCATATATTTT.

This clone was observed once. CDR3 DNA sequence: TGTGCCAGCTCACCACAACAGGGGAACACTGAAGCTTTCTTT. Its translation is CASSPQQGNTEAFF. This chain links TRBV18 with TRBJ1-1; D may be TRBD1 (6 bases). This CDR3 spans 14 amino acids. Between the trimmed V and J ends, which lost 1 base and 1 base, there was a span of 7 bases. Looked up from germline, CDR1 is KGHSH and CDR2 is LQKENI.

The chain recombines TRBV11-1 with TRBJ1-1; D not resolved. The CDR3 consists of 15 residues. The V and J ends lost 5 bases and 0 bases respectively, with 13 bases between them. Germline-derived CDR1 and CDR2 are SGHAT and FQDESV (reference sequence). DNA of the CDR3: TGTGCCAGCAGCCTCGGGGTTGAGATGAACACTGAAGCTTTCTTT. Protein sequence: CASSLGVEMNTEAFF. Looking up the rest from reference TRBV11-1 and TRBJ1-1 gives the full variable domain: EAEVAQSPRYKITEKSQAVAFWCDPISGHATLYWYRQILGQGPELLVQFQDESVVDDSQLPKDRFSAERLKGVDSTLKIQPAELGDSAMYLCASSLGVEMNTEAFFGQGTRLTVV.

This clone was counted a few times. The CDR3 here is CASSQDGGAQPQHF. The DNA for the CDR3 is TGTGCCAGCAGCCAAGATGGCGGGGCCCAGCCCCAGCATTTT. The chain uses TRBV3-1 (or the pseudogene TRBV3-2) and TRBJ1-5; perhaps TRBD1 as D (5 bases). V was pared by 0 bases and J by 7 bases, with 10 bases between. CDR3 length equals 14 residues. From germline, CDR1 is LGHDT and CDR2 YNNKEL (reference sequence).

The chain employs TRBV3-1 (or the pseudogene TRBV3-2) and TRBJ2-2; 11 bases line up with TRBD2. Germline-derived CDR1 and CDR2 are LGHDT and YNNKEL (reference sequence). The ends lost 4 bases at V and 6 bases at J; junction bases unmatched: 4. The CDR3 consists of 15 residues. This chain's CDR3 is CASSLHSGRAGELFF. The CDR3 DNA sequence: TGTGCCAGCAGCCTTCATAGCGGGAGGGCCGGGGAGCTGTTTTTT.

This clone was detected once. The CDR3 here is CASSPVQGDNQPQHF. CDR3 nucleotide sequence: TGCGCCAGCAGCCCAGTACAGGGGGATAATCAGCCCCAGCATTTT. The chain employs TRBV4-3 and TRBJ1-5, with 8 bases aligning to TRBD1. With 4 bases clipped from V and 4 bases from J, the junction kept 6 bases outside the gene matches. In germline, CDR1 is LGHNA, CDR2 YSLEER. The CDR3 has 15 amino acids.